These T cell receptor beta chains were read from a single sample in a study of blood T cell repertoires in COVID-19. Sequenced by immunoSEQ multiplex PCR; TCRdb stores in-frame clones only, minus some. The sample consists of roughly 400,000 clones, about 92% of them appearing once. Sample: PBMCs or T cells enriched from blood (not recorded which). All receptors come from a man aged 18 to 35 who had recovered from COVID-19. Each CDR3 is given with its conserved first and last residue.

j_gene	v_gene	CDR3aa
TRBJ2-5	TRBV7-9	CASSLGLAVGLQETQYF
TRBJ1-2	TRBV11-3	CASSFRGLDYGYTF
TRBJ2-1	TRBV6-5	CASSPGQPAYNEQFF
TRBJ2-7	TRBV30	CAWSAGQGGYEQYF
TRBJ2-7	TRBV11-3	CASSLQGDEQYF
TRBJ1-6	TRBV19	CASKGPQTSPLHF
TRBJ1-6	TRBV18	CASSPGQGSSPLHF
TRBJ1-5	TRBV2	CASSRQGSNQPQHF
TRBJ1-1	TRBV4-2	CASSQIDRVTEAFF
TRBJ1-1	TRBV19	CATNGQGMNTEAFF
TRBJ1-2	TRBV24-1	CATSDYRGDYGYTF
TRBJ2-1	TRBV12-3/TRBV12-4	CASSLTGYNEQFF
TRBJ1-4	TRBV19	CASSTGQAGNIYEKLFF
TRBJ2-1	TRBV13	CASSPSARGLRNEQFF
TRBJ1-5	TRBV2	CASSAAGGFQPQHF
TRBJ1-2	TRBV7-2	CASSLAPEAGGYTF
TRBJ1-4	TRBV15	CATSRERGLGGEKLFF
TRBJ1-4	TRBV11-2	CASSLGTGLREKLFF
TRBJ2-5	TRBV5-4	CASSLRSQETQYF
TRBJ2-5	TRBV5-4	CASSLGAGWQETQYF
TRBJ1-2	TRBV5-5	CASSPEGIRSTGTNYGYTF
TRBJ1-2	TRBV18	CASSPRGVDYGYTF
TRBJ1-5	TRBV2	CASRINNQPQHF
TRBJ2-5	TRBV11-2	CASSLDSKREIPETQYF
TRBJ1-2	TRBV9	CASSVLMGGYTF
TRBJ2-2	TRBV5-6	CASSLTGGHTGELFF
TRBJ1-1	TRBV28	CASSETEGTEAFF
TRBJ1-6	TRBV7-8	CASSPGHLKPLHF
TRBJ1-1	TRBV7-6	CASMRQMNTEAFF
TRBJ2-7	TRBV3-1/TRBV3-2	CASSQAWTSGQSSYEQYF
TRBJ1-1	TRBV2	CASRSSGNTEAFF
TRBJ1-6	TRBV3-1/TRBV3-2	CASRTGLGSNSPLHF
TRBJ2-7	TRBV11-2	CASSLGGGLSHEQYF
TRBJ2-7	TRBV11-2	CASSLQLGSRPYEQYF
TRBJ2-1	TRBV28	CASSAQDSSYNEQFF
TRBJ1-1	TRBV4-1	CASSQVQAGWHTEAFF
TRBJ2-6	TRBV9	CASSVAGSGANVLTF
TRBJ1-5	TRBV27	CASSSRMYGRYSNQPQHF
TRBJ1-2	TRBV7-2	CASSSITVPYGYTF
TRBJ1-5	TRBV9	CASSVEGGDSQPQHF
TRBJ1-6	TRBV5-1	CASSLGEKNNSPLHF
TRBJ1-5	TRBV7-8	CASSLGDRGLLQPQHF
TRBJ1-2	TRBV14	CASSPYGGRANYGYTF
TRBJ2-5	TRBV5-1	CASSPAPLVKETQYF
TRBJ1-2	TRBV12-3/TRBV12-4	CASSLPGHHGYTF
TRBJ2-2	TRBV27	CASSPPAGTSGSIGELFF
TRBJ2-7	TRBV19	CASRLGQGESYEQYF